The next 29 T cell receptor beta chains were all read from a single sample in a study of cytomegalovirus exposure and HLA in healthy donors. The PCR contained 60 Vbeta and 13 Jbeta primers. The assay was immunoSEQ multiplex PCR, and TCRdb's table has in-frame clones only and misses some. The sample carries about 120,000 clones, 77% recorded once. Sequenced: PBMCs. The source is a man between 18 and 29 years old in good health and CMV-seropositive.

This sequence joins TRBV27 and TRBJ2-7; TRBD2 might be the D (5 bases). The germline gives CDR1 MNHEY, CDR2 SMNVEV (reference sequence). The CDR3 spans 13 residues. V dropped 3 bases and J dropped 3 bases, with 9 bases sitting between them. CDR3 loop: CASSLSGLYEQYF. The DNA of the CDR3 is TGTGCCAGCAGTTTGTCAGGACTCTACGAGCAGTACTTC.

The rearrangement links TRBV5-5 to TRBJ2-5; D is perhaps TRBD1 (5 bases). With 2 bases removed from V and 1 base from J, the gap between germline ends came to 12 bases. CDR3 size: 15 residues. Germline loops: CDR1 SGHKS, CDR2 YYEKEE (reference sequence). CDR3 protein: CASSFRQGFQETQYF. The CDR3 bases are TGTGCCAGCAGCTTCAGGCAGGGTTTCCAAGAGACCCAGTACTTC.

The V gene is TRBV18, the J gene TRBJ2-7; perhaps TRBD1 as D (5 bases). This CDR3 region has 11 residues. Per the germline V gene, CDR1 is KGHSH and CDR2 is LQKENI. Trimming shortened V by 3 bases and J by 5 bases, and 5 bases separated the two germline ends. CDR3 in amino acids: CASSPGHEQYF. CDR3 nucleotide sequence: TGTGCCAGCTCACCGGGGCACGAGCAGTACTTC.

The J gene is TRBJ1-2, the V gene TRBV4-2; TRBD1 matches at 10 bases. Germline CDR1 reads LGHNA; CDR2 reads YNFKEQ. The CDR3 length is 17 residues. V dropped 2 bases and J dropped 3; count of bases not matched to a gene: 9. The CDR3 sequence is CASSQPISGTGDYGYTF. The CDR3 coding sequence is TGTGCCAGCAGCCAACCTATTTCCGGGACAGGGGACTATGGCTACACCTTC.

V is TRBV5-1 and J is TRBJ1-2, with 9 positions matching TRBD1. V shed 4 bases, J shed 1 base, and the junction held 8 bases outside the gene matches. In germline, CDR1 is SGHRS, CDR2 YFSETQ. The CDR3 length is 16 residues. The CDR3 reads CASSLGTGRNNYGYTF. For the CDR3, the DNA is TGCGCCAGCAGCCTAGGGACAGGGAGAAATAACTATGGCTACACCTTC.

The genes are TRBV2 and TRBJ2-7; tentative D call: TRBD1 (5 bases). The CDR3 consists of 12 residues. Germline CDR1 reads SNHLY; CDR2 reads FYNNEI. V was trimmed by 11 bases and J by 1 base, leaving 12 bases between them. Here the CDR3 DNA reads TGTGCCCCTCGGCCAGGGTCCTACGAGCAGTACTTC. Encoded protein: CAPRPGSYEQYF. The full variable domain, completed using reference TRBV2 and TRBJ2-7, is EPEVTQTPSHQVTQMGQEVILRCVPISNHLYFYWYRQILGQKVEFLVSFYNNEISEKSEIFDDQFSVERPDGSNFTLKIRSTKLEDSAMYFCAPRPGSYEQYFGPGTRLTVT.

Here the CDR3 reads CASSPWTGGGNQPQHF. The CDR3 DNA is TGTGCCAGCAGCCCCTGGACAGGGGGTGGCAATCAGCCCCAGCATTTT. The chain has TRBV7-9 and TRBJ1-5; 10 nucleotides agree with TRBD1. V dropped 5 bases and J dropped 2; count of bases not matched to a gene: 6. In germline, CDR1 is SEHNR, CDR2 FQNEAQ (reference sequence). The CDR3 length is 16 residues.

This clone occurred a few times. The rearrangement joins TRBV6-5 to TRBJ1-2; 7 nucleotides match TRBD1. Germline CDR1 reads MNHEY; CDR2 reads SVGAGI. Unmatched junction bases numbered 2, after V lost 5 bases and J lost 2 bases. The CDR3 loop spans 13 amino acids. In DNA form, the CDR3 reads TGTGCCAGCAGTCCGGACAGGAACTATGGCTACACCTTC. This sequence encodes CASSPDRNYGYTF.

The gene calls are TRBV2 and TRBJ1-2; D is undetermined. CDR1 SNHLY and CDR2 FYNNEI come from the germline V gene. The CDR3 loop spans 13 amino acids. The V and J ends lost 4 bases and 4 bases respectively, with 10 bases between them. The CDR3 sequence is CASSGTDVYGYTF. CDR3 bases: TGTGCCAGCAGTGGAACAGACGTCTATGGCTACACCTTC.

The rearrangement joins TRBV6-4 to TRBJ1-1; D unclear. CDR1 and CDR2 from the germline V gene are MRHNA and SNTAGT. The V gene lost 3 bases and the J gene lost 4 bases, with 12 bases spanning the gap. The CDR3 length is 14 residues. CDR3 coding DNA: TGTGCCAGCAGTGAAGCGGGGTACGGCACTGAAGCTTTCTTT. The encoded protein is CASSEAGYGTEAFF.

This chain links TRBV6-5 with TRBJ1-2, with D tentatively TRBD1 (6 bases). This CDR3 is built from 16 residues. V was cut by 0 bases and J by 4 bases, with 15 bases left in between. The V gene's germline CDR1 is MNHEY and CDR2 SVGAGI. CDR3 in amino acids: CASSYSAQGRFYGYTF. The CDR3 bases are TGTGCCAGCAGTTACTCGGCCCAGGGGCGCTTCTATGGCTACACCTTC.

The rearrangement joins TRBV11-1 to TRBJ2-1; 14 bases align to TRBD2. Germline trimming cut 4 bases from V and 9 bases from J; bases unmatched to any gene: 8. The CDR3 covers 16 residues. The germline V gene has CDR1 SGHAT and CDR2 FQDESV (reference sequence). The CDR3 DNA reads as TGTGCCAGCAGCTCCGGGACTAGCGGGAGTTCCAGTGAGCAGTTCTTC. Translated, it gives CASSSGTSGSSSEQFF. Variable domain in full (rest from reference TRBV11-1 and TRBJ2-1): EAEVAQSPRYKITEKSQAVAFWCDPISGHATLYWYRQILGQGPELLVQFQDESVVDDSQLPKDRFSAERLKGVDSTLKIQPAELGDSAMYLCASSSGTSGSSSEQFFGPGTRLTVL.

V is TRBV6-6 and J is TRBJ1-2; 7 bases fit TRBD1. Germline CDR1 reads MNHNY; CDR2 reads SVGAGI (reference sequence). The CDR3 has 13 amino acids. J was trimmed by 4 bases and V by 5 bases; bases with no gene match: 4. DNA for the CDR3: TGTGCCAGCAGTCCGACAGGGACCTATGGCTACACCTTC. Protein sequence: CASSPTGTYGYTF.

This clone was detected once. V gene TRBV27 combines with J gene TRBJ2-5; 8 bases match TRBD1. The CDR3 has 15 residues. Germline trimming cut 0 bases from V and 5 bases from J; bases unmatched to any gene: 5. The germline gives CDR1 MNHEY, CDR2 SMNVEV (reference sequence). DNA for the CDR3: TGTGCCAGCAGTTTATCTGGACAGGGCTGGGAGACCCAGTACTTC. It codes for CASSLSGQGWETQYF.

The chain is built from TRBV9 and TRBJ2-1; 8 nucleotides agree with TRBD2. Germline CDR1 SGDLS, CDR2 YYNGEE. After removal of 0 bases from V and 6 bases from J, the junction contained 11 bases not matched to a gene. This CDR3 region has 17 residues. CDR3: CASSVDYTSGQINEQFF. The CDR3, as DNA: TGTGCCAGCAGCGTAGACTATACTAGCGGACAGATCAATGAGCAGTTCTTC.

The rearrangement uses TRBV18 and TRBJ1-5, with no clear D. With 2 bases removed from V and 0 bases from J, the gap between germline ends came to 8 bases. Germline assignment: CDR1 KGHSH and CDR2 LQKENI. The CDR3 contains 15 residues. CDR3 DNA sequence: TGTGCCAGCTCACCAGAAGCACGTAGCAATCAGCCCCAGCATTTT. Translating gives CASSPEARSNQPQHF.

This clone has only one observation. The rearrangement uses TRBV28 and TRBJ1-3; 10 positions agree with TRBD1. Germline V gives CDR1 MDHEN, CDR2 SYDVKM. V shed 5 bases, J shed 3 bases, and the junction held 7 bases outside the gene matches. The CDR3 sequence is 16 residues long. CDR3 sequence (DNA): TGTGCCAGCAGTGACAACAGGGACAGGGGTGGAAACACCATATATTTT. Translation gives CASSDNRDRGGNTIYF.

The V call is TRBV2, the J call TRBJ2-2; no clear D gene. This CDR3 has 13 residues. Looked up from germline, CDR1 is SNHLY and CDR2 is FYNNEI. V lost 4 bases and J lost 1, with 4 bases in between. The CDR3, as DNA: TGTGCCAGCAGTGGCGAGAACACCGGGGAGCTGTTTTTT. It yields the protein CASSGENTGELFF.

There are a few counts of this clone. The chain couples TRBV4-1 to TRBJ2-7; 9 bases are shared with TRBD1. CDR3 size: 18 residues. With V trimmed by 0 bases and J by 5 bases, 14 bases remained unmatched. Germline CDR1 is MGHRA and CDR2 is YSYEKL. The CDR3 region is CASSQDVPLDRGRHEQYF. The CDR3 nucleotides read TGCGCCAGCAGCCAAGATGTACCTTTGGACAGGGGCCGACACGAGCAGTACTTC.

In DNA form, the CDR3 reads TGTGCCAGCAAGGGACTAGCGGGGATTGGCGAGCAGTACTTC. Protein product: CASKGLAGIGEQYF. The genes are TRBV6-5 and TRBJ2-7; TRBD2 matches at 13 bases. From germline, CDR1 is MNHEY and CDR2 SVGAGI. This CDR3 region has 14 residues. With V trimmed by 7 bases and J by 6 bases, 6 bases remained unmatched.

The V and J genes are TRBV19 and TRBJ2-5, with TRBD1 identical over 7 bases. In germline, CDR1 is LNHDA, CDR2 SQIVND (reference sequence). This CDR3 is built from 16 residues. V was pared by 3 bases and J by 1 base, with 8 bases of the junction left unmatched. As DNA, the CDR3 is TGTGCCAGTAGTATGGGCACCGGGACAGTCCAAGAGACCCAGTACTTC. Translation gives CASSMGTGTVQETQYF.

The V and J genes are TRBV19 and TRBJ1-2; possibly TRBD1 for D (6 bases). This CDR3 contains 14 residues. Germline assignment: CDR1 LNHDA and CDR2 SQIVND (reference sequence). The germline V and J ends were trimmed by 2 bases and 8 bases, with 15 bases remaining between them. The DNA of the CDR3 is TGTGCCAGTAGTATACCTGACAGGTTACTAGGCTACACCTTC. It specifies CASSIPDRLLGYTF.

This clone was seen only a few times. The chain combines TRBV10-3 with TRBJ1-2; no firm D call. V was trimmed by 4 bases and J by 5 bases, leaving 20 bases between them. In germline, CDR1 is ENHRY, CDR2 SYGVKD. The CDR3 length is 16 residues. CDR3 sequence (DNA): TGTGCCATCAGTGGCTTGGACCACCCGGGAAGGTATGGCTACACCTTC. Translated, it gives CAISGLDHPGRYGYTF.

This clone was recorded a few times. The genes are TRBV5-1 and TRBJ2-7; tentatively, D is TRBD2 (6 bases). Looked up from germline, CDR1 is SGHRS and CDR2 is YFSETQ. The V end was cut by 4 bases, the J end by 5 bases, with 19 bases between. The CDR3 covers 15 residues. CDR3 sequence (DNA): TGCGCCAGCAGCCCGACGGTGCGGGGTCTCGACGAGCAGTACTTC. Residues: CASSPTVRGLDEQYF.

The chain links TRBV7-6 to TRBJ2-3, with 9 bases identical to TRBD2. V shed 0 bases and J 5 bases; nucleotides not matched to a gene: 6. Germline CDR1 is SGHVS and CDR2 is FNYEAQ. This CDR3 is built from 16 residues. The CDR3 nucleotides are TGTGCCAGCAGCTTAGCGGTGGCGGGAGGGCTAGATACGCAGTATTTT. It codes for CASSLAVAGGLDTQYF.

This clone was observed a handful of times. This chain links TRBV11-2 with TRBJ1-1; 7 bases map to TRBD1. Losses at the gene ends were 3 bases for V and 0 bases for J; bases not matched to a gene: 4. This CDR3 comprises 15 residues. Germline V gene data show CDR1 as SGHAT and CDR2 as FQNNGV. The CDR3 DNA is TGTGCCAGCAGCTTGAGGACAGGAGTGAACACTGAAGCTTTCTTT. Amino acid sequence: CASSLRTGVNTEAFF.

The rearrangement links TRBV7-2 to TRBJ1-2; 7 bases map to TRBD1. The germline V gene has CDR1 SGHTA and CDR2 FQGNSA. The V and J ends lost 5 bases and 7 bases, in that order; junction bases with no gene match: 13. The CDR3 extends over 15 amino acids. The CDR3 DNA reads TGTGCCAGCAGCCCCGAGTTGTGGGGGGACAGTGGCTACACCTTC. It specifies CASSPELWGDSGYTF.

V is TRBV28 and J is TRBJ1-1; D is uncertain. Germline assignment: CDR1 MDHEN and CDR2 SYDVKM. The CDR3 has 13 amino acids. Trimming removed 5 bases at V and 1 base at J, with 8 bases between. DNA for the CDR3: TGTGCCAGCAGTCCAGAGGGGAACACTGAAGCTTTCTTT. Its protein is CASSPEGNTEAFF.

The gene calls are TRBV7-9 and TRBJ2-3; no firm D call. CDR1 is SEHNR, CDR2 FQNEAQ, per germline (reference sequence). The V end lost 4 bases, the J end lost 0 bases, and 8 bases lay between the germline ends. This CDR3 is 14 amino acids long. The CDR3 DNA sequence: TGTGCCAGCAGCTCGAGTAGCAGCACAGATACGCAGTATTTT. This gives the protein CASSSSSSTDTQYF.